This T cell receptor (beta chain) was observed in a study of T cells in Graves' hyperthyroidism and ophthalmopathy. Broader study findings: Using 13 V-J features, a model discriminated ophthalmopathy from stable hyperthyroidism.

Researchers took RNA transcripts and amplified the TCR beta CDR3 regions from them. An initial round of RT-PCR targeting the TCR CDR3 relied on the HTBI primer set. TCRdb re-derived calls from the multiplex PCR reads in MiXCR, one entry per CDR3 protein. The sample records roughly 630,000 distinct CDR3 sequences, 15% to 19% being singletons. Newly diagnosed patients aged 18 to 65 had hyperthyroidism of under 2 months' duration. Uncontrolled infection, other autoimmune disease, pregnancy and lactation each barred patients from inclusion. On this clonotype: Its target is unknown.

This TCR derives from a woman aged 25 to 39 with Graves' hyperthyroidism. The sample was blood.

In nucleotides, the CDR3 is TGCGCCAGCAGCTTCCGGGCCTCGCTTAGGGGCGAGCAGTACTTC. Protein product: CASSFRASLRGEQYF. The chain carries TRBV4-1 and TRBJ2-7; possibly TRBD1 for D (5 bases). Germline CDR1 and CDR2: MGHRA and YSYEKL. V was pared by 5 bases and J by 6 bases, with 20 bases between. The CDR3 consists of 15 residues.